This TCR beta chain was identified in a study of blood T cell repertoires in COVID-19. Overall study context: Both acute and convalescent COVID-19 samples were obtained from the United States, Italy and Spain. Sources were T cells, B-cell-depleted T cells, or PBMCs; the material itself was cDNA or gDNA.

How the authors handled the data: Cell counts per sample came from amplifying reference gene primers. Sequencing was performed with immunoSEQ multiplex PCR; in TCRdb, only in-frame clones are kept and a portion is missing. V, J and clone size derive from that table, while D and trimming were established from the DNA sequence. This repertoire shows 60,000 to 85,000 clones, 90% found once; its top ten account for approximately 1.5%. The sequencing sample was made of peripheral blood. The receptor was derived from a man aged 50-59 years with acute or convalescent COVID-19.

CDR3 protein: CASPGSGRAGGRNEQFF. CDR3 sequence (DNA): TGTGCCAGTCCCGGGAGTGGGCGAGCGGGAGGGAGAAATGAGCAGTTCTTC. The rearrangement uses TRBV5-8 and TRBJ2-1, with 10 bases lining up with TRBD2. This CDR3 spans 17 amino acids. In germline, CDR1 is SGHTS, CDR2 YDEGEE. Trimming at V came to 8 bases and at J to 7 bases, leaving 18 bases not matched to a gene.